This TCR beta chain was observed in a study of T cells in Graves' hyperthyroidism and ophthalmopathy. Study-level background: Peripheral blood was collected at initial diagnosis, before any treatment. General observations from the study: The majority of expanded thyroid clonotypes above 0.001 also appeared in blood.

V shed 5 bases and J 4 bases; nucleotides not matched to a gene: 19. This CDR3 is 18 amino acids long. CDR1 is MDHEN and CDR2 is SYDVKM in the germline V gene. Amplification of TCR beta CDR3 regions used RNA as the template. First-round RT-PCR of the TCR CDR3 relied on the HTBI primer set. MiXCR, applied by TCRdb to the multiplex PCR reads, yields one record per CDR3 protein. This table has about 400,000 distinct CDR3 sequences, about 13% appearing once. Investigators excluded patients with uncontrolled infection, other autoimmune disease, pregnancy or lactation. Isolation of PBMCs was performed on about 10 ml fresh peripheral blood. Worth noting for this clonotype: Its specificity is unknown.

This chain connects TRBV28 to TRBJ2-5; 7 positions match TRBD1. What was sequenced was blood. This TCR derives from a woman under 30 with Graves' hyperthyroidism. For the CDR3, the DNA is TGTGCCAGCAGTCCCGCCACACCCGAGACAGGGTATCGAGAGACCCAGTACTTC. This gives the protein CASSPATPETGYRETQYF.